These 18 T cell receptor beta chains share one sample of origin, sequenced in a study of T cells in Graves' hyperthyroidism and ophthalmopathy. Authors of the study amplified TCR beta CDR3 regions from RNA transcripts. The TCR CDR3 was amplified in a first-round RT-PCR using the HTBI primer set. TCRdb reanalysed the multiplex PCR reads using MiXCR and keeps one entry per CDR3 protein. Among some 600,000 distinct CDR3 sequences listed, approximately 15% were seen once. The sample was blood. Receptors were obtained from a woman in her thirties with Graves' hyperthyroidism that later progressed to Graves' ophthalmopathy.

The table lists this clonotype with many counts. The rearrangement uses TRBV19 and TRBJ2-7; no reliable D call. The CDR3 totals 13 residues. The germline V gene has CDR1 LNHDA and CDR2 SQIVND (reference sequence). The V end lost 3 bases, the J end lost 1 base, and 7 bases lay between the germline ends. The CDR3 nucleotides are TGTGCCAGTAGTATGGGGTTTTCCTACGAGCAGTACTTC. Its translation: CASSMGFSYEQYF.

In its sample, this clonotype was seen many times. V usage is TRBV11-2 and J usage is TRBJ2-2; TRBD1 aligns across 7 bases. The J segment lost 1 base and the V segment lost 5 bases, leaving 10 bases of the junction unmatched. Germline V gene sequence: CDR1 SGHAT, CDR2 FQNNGV. The CDR3 totals 17 residues. The CDR3 DNA reads TGTGCCAGCAGCCGAAAAATGACAGGGAAGAACACCGGGGAGCTGTTTTTT. Amino acids: CASSRKMTGKNTGELFF.

In this sample, this clonotype turned up many times. V and J are TRBV24-1 and TRBJ2-1; the match to TRBD2 covers 12 bases. CDR3 length: 14 amino acids. Germline loops: CDR1 KGHDR, CDR2 SFDVKD. Germline trimming cut 12 bases from V and 4 bases from J; bases unmatched to any gene: 6. Written as DNA, the CDR3 is TGTGCCGCGGGGACTAGCGGGCAGTACAATGAGCAGTTCTTC. Translating gives CAAGTSGQYNEQFF.

This clonotype was seen ten or more times. This rearrangement joins TRBV12-3 or TRBV12-4 to TRBJ1-4; no definite D call. Trimming removed 5 bases from V and 3 bases from J, with 19 bases in between. The CDR3 extends over 17 amino acids. CDR3 in DNA: TGTGCCAGCAGTCCCCGGGGAGGGAGGGCATCTAATGAAAAACTGTTTTTT. Translating gives CASSPRGGRASNEKLFF.

A few counts support this clonotype. This chain joins TRBV2 and TRBJ1-4, with D maybe TRBD1 (5 bases). This CDR3 comprises 18 residues. V was shortened by 6 bases and J by 0 bases, with 20 bases between the two germline ends. The V gene's germline CDR1 is SNHLY and CDR2 FYNNEI. The CDR3 bases are TGTGCCAGCAGGGCCGGGGACGGGCCCCTTGCAACTAATGAAAAACTGTTTTTT. The encoded protein is CASRAGDGPLATNEKLFF.

This clonotype was recorded at least ten times. The chain is built from TRBV20-1 and TRBJ1-1; TRBD1 agrees at 7 bases. V dropped 4 bases and J dropped 8; count of bases not matched to a gene: 4. Germline assignment: CDR1 DFQATT and CDR2 SNEGSKA (reference sequence). This CDR3 has 11 residues. CDR3 nucleotides: TGCAGTGCTACAGGGGGGCCCGAAGCTTTCTTT. As protein: CSATGGPEAFF.

For this clonotype: Possible read error: a much larger clone is one base away. The rearrangement uses TRBV5-1 and TRBJ2-5; 8 bases are shared with TRBD1. The CDR3 is 14 amino acids. V gave up 4 bases and J gave up 7 bases; unmatched junction bases: 9. Germline-derived CDR1 and CDR2 are SGHRS and YFSETQ. The CDR3 region has the DNA TGCGCCAGCAGCCTACCGGGACAGGAAGTGACCCAGTACTTC. This codes for CASSLPGQEVTQYF.

This clonotype came up many times. The genes are TRBV28 and TRBJ1-5; 8 bases map to TRBD1. J lost 4 bases, V lost 4 bases, and 6 bases had no gene match. The germline V gene has CDR1 MDHEN and CDR2 SYDVKM. The CDR3 extends over 15 amino acids. CDR3 protein: CASSSYRGGNQPQHF. CDR3 DNA sequence: TGTGCCAGCAGTTCTTACAGGGGGGGGAATCAGCCCCAGCATTTT.

This clonotype was recorded many times. CDR3 nucleotide sequence: TGTGCCACCACCCCGAGCTACACCGGGGAGCTGTTTTTT. It encodes CATTPSYTGELFF. V gene TRBV24-1 combines with J gene TRBJ2-2, with no clear D. Trimming removed 8 bases at V and 3 bases at J, with 9 bases between. The germline V gene encodes CDR1 KGHDR and CDR2 SFDVKD. CDR3 length equals 13 residues.

This clonotype has at least ten counts. CDR3 nucleotides: TGTGCCACCAGTGGTCGACAGGGTCCCGAGTCTTGGCCCCAGCATTTT. Encoded protein: CATSGRQGPESWPQHF. The J gene is TRBJ1-5, the V gene TRBV24-1; TRBD1 matches at 7 bases. Germline values: CDR1 KGHDR, CDR2 SFDVKD. The CDR3 consists of 16 residues. Unmatched junction bases numbered 15, after V lost 5 bases and J lost 9 bases.

This chain links TRBV27 with TRBJ2-7; the D gene is possibly TRBD1 (5 bases). There are 15 residues in the CDR3. The ends were cut back, 5 bases at V and 1 base at J, with 15 bases in the middle. In germline, CDR1 is MNHEY, CDR2 SMNVEV (reference sequence). The CDR3 nucleotides read TGTGCCAGCAGTCAACTTGGACAATTGTCCTACGAGCAGTACTTC. Residues: CASSQLGQLSYEQYF.

This chain uses TRBV7-9 with TRBJ1-2; 7 nucleotides agree with TRBD1. Looked up from germline, CDR1 is SEHNR and CDR2 is FQNEAQ (reference sequence). V lost 2 bases, J lost 2 bases, and 5 bases stayed unmatched. The CDR3 runs 15 residues. CDR3 bases: TGTGCCAGCAGCTTACGGGACAGCGTGAACTATGGCTACACCTTC. It encodes CASSLRDSVNYGYTF.

V usage is TRBV7-9 and J usage is TRBJ2-2; 9 bases align to TRBD2. There are 16 residues in the CDR3. The J segment lost 1 base and the V segment lost 5 bases, leaving 5 bases of the junction unmatched. Per the germline V gene, CDR1 is SEHNR and CDR2 is FQNEAQ (reference sequence). Here the CDR3 DNA reads TGTGCCAGCAGCACCCGACTAGCGGAGAACACCGGGGAGCTGTTTTTT. Translated: CASSTRLAENTGELFF. Combining the CDR3 with reference TRBV7-9 and TRBJ2-2 gives the whole variable domain DTGVSQNPRHKITKRGQNVTFRCDPISEHNRLYWYRQTLGQGPEFLTYFQNEAQLEKSRLLSDRFSAERPKGSFSTLEIQRTEQGDSAMYLCASSTRLAENTGELFFGEGSRLTVL.

The rearrangement uses TRBV20-1 and TRBJ2-7; 10 bases align to TRBD2. The CDR3 spans 15 residues. The trim removed 0 bases at V and 6 bases at J, leaving 8 bases unmatched. The germline V gene encodes CDR1 DFQATT and CDR2 SNEGSKA (reference sequence). This CDR3 is CSARDTSGITFEQYF. The CDR3 region has the DNA TGCAGTGCTAGAGATACTAGCGGGATTACCTTCGAGCAGTACTTC.

This clonotype was observed many times. This sequence joins TRBV7-9 and TRBJ2-3; TRBD2 matches at 10 bases. The CDR3 is made up of 15 amino acids. V lost 4 bases and J lost 4; bases outside the gene matches: 5. Looked up from germline, CDR1 is SEHNR and CDR2 is FQNEAQ (reference sequence). Written as DNA, the CDR3 is TGTGCCAGCAGCTCCGTTAGCGGGAGGTCAGATACGCAGTATTTT. Translating it yields CASSSVSGRSDTQYF. Full variable domain (rest looked up from reference TRBV7-9 and TRBJ2-3): DTGVSQNPRHKITKRGQNVTFRCDPISEHNRLYWYRQTLGQGPEFLTYFQNEAQLEKSRLLSDRFSAERPKGSFSTLEIQRTEQGDSAMYLCASSSVSGRSDTQYFGPGTRLTVL.

This clonotype turned up a few times. The chain employs TRBV9 and TRBJ2-1, with D unresolved. V was shortened by 0 bases and J by 8 bases, with 6 bases between the two germline ends. The germline CDR1 and CDR2 sequences are SGDLS and YYNGEE. The length of the CDR3 is 12 residues. CDR3 amino acids: CASSVAGYEQFF. The CDR3 DNA follows: TGTGCCAGCAGCGTAGCCGGTTATGAGCAGTTCTTC. The entire variable domain, with the rest obtained from reference TRBV9 and TRBJ2-1, is as follows: DSGVTQTPKHLITATGQRVTLRCSPRSGDLSVYWYQQSLDQGLQFLIQYYNGEERAKGNILERFSAQQFPDLHSELNLSSLELGDSALYFCASSVAGYEQFFGPGTRLTVL.

This clonotype was detected many times. This chain links TRBV27 with TRBJ1-4; D might be TRBD1 (5 bases). V gave up 4 bases and J gave up 6 bases, with 12 bases separating them. The CDR3 is made up of 14 amino acids. Germline assignment: CDR1 MNHEY and CDR2 SMNVEV (reference sequence). CDR3 nucleotides: TGTGCCAGCAGTTCGCCGGGACTGGATGAAAAACTGTTTTTT. Its protein product is CASSSPGLDEKLFF.

In DNA, the CDR3 is TGTGCCAGCAGCGTGACAGGGGAGGATCAAGAGACCCAGTACTTC. Protein: CASSVTGEDQETQYF. V usage is TRBV9 and J usage is TRBJ2-5, with TRBD1 matching over 8 bases. The germline V gene encodes CDR1 SGDLS and CDR2 YYNGEE. The CDR3 length is 15 residues. The V and J ends lost 2 bases and 2 bases, in that order; junction bases with no gene match: 5.